A selection of T cell receptor beta chains follows, all from one sample in a study of human T cells and chemical hapten exposure. Using its own MiXCR run on the RACE reads, TCRdb lists one record per CDR3 protein. The data contain roughly 120,000 distinct CDR3 sequences, roughly 9% of them seen just once; the ten biggest clones take up 2.5% to 3.5%. The sample was whole blood, taken in connection with sensitization to the hapten diphenylcyclopropenone (DPC). These receptors were taken from a woman aged 35 to 49 with alopecia areata. Some clones in this sample may be carry-over from other donors' samples. Each CDR3 is given with its conserved first and last residue. The order of the fields is clone size, J gene, D gene, CDR3 length, V gene, CDR3 DNA, CDR3 protein. D genes are given only for firm matches. The size field is filled for only some rows; it gives once, few, many or a size class.

clone size: few
J gene: TRBJ1-1
D gene: NA
CDR3 length: 13
V gene: TRBV20-1
CDR3 DNA: TGCAGTGCTAGATCGGGGGCTTGGACTGAAGCTTTCTTT
CDR3 protein: CSARSGAWTEAFF

clone size: many
J gene: TRBJ2-7
D gene: TRBD1
CDR3 length: 15
V gene: TRBV12-3/TRBV12-4
CDR3 DNA: TGTGCCAGCTCCCCGACCGGGACAGAGTTTTACGAGCAGTACTTC
CDR3 protein: CASSPTGTEFYEQYF

clone size: many
J gene: TRBJ1-4
D gene: TRBD1
CDR3 length: 12
V gene: TRBV6-2/TRBV6-3
CDR3 DNA: TGTGCCAGCAGAAAGGGGGCGCGAAAACTGTTTTTT
CDR3 protein: CASRKGARKLFF

clone size: few
J gene: TRBJ1-2
D gene: NA
CDR3 length: 12
V gene: TRBV18
CDR3 DNA: TGTGCCAGCTCACCACAGGGCTCTGGCTACACCTTC
CDR3 protein: CASSPQGSGYTF

clone size: many
J gene: TRBJ1-5
D gene: NA
CDR3 length: 14
V gene: TRBV19
CDR3 DNA: TGTGCCAGTAGTACAGGGGTGAGCAATCAGCCCCAGCATTTT
CDR3 protein: CASSTGVSNQPQHF

clone size: many
J gene: TRBJ1-1
D gene: NA
CDR3 length: 16
V gene: TRBV6-5
CDR3 DNA: TGTGCCAGCAGTTCTCCTCCTGCGCAGCCGAACACTGAAGCTTTCTTT
CDR3 protein: CASSSPPAQPNTEAFF

clone size: many
J gene: TRBJ1-2
D gene: NA
CDR3 length: 16
V gene: TRBV7-2
CDR3 DNA: TGTGCCAGCAGCCCGGCCCACGCGGGGGGCGGGTATGGCTACACCTTC
CDR3 protein: CASSPAHAGGGYGYTF

clone size: few
J gene: TRBJ2-7
D gene: NA
CDR3 length: 13
V gene: TRBV20-1
CDR3 DNA: TGCAGTGCTCCTCCGGGACGGGGATACGAGCAGTACTTC
CDR3 protein: CSAPPGRGYEQYF

clone size: few
J gene: TRBJ2-5
D gene: NA
CDR3 length: 13
V gene: TRBV12-3/TRBV12-4
CDR3 DNA: TGTGCCAGCAGTTTTGGGTTACCAGAGACCCAGTACTTC
CDR3 protein: CASSFGLPETQYF

clone size: many
J gene: TRBJ2-1
D gene: TRBD2
CDR3 length: 17
V gene: TRBV5-5
CDR3 DNA: TGTGCCAGCAGCTTGGCCATCGACGGGGGGTCCTACAATGAGCAGTTCTTC
CDR3 protein: CASSLAIDGGSYNEQFF

clone size: NA
J gene: TRBJ2-2
D gene: NA
CDR3 length: 12
V gene: TRBV14
CDR3 DNA: TGTGCCAGCAGCCCCCAAAACCGGGAGCTGTTTTTT
CDR3 protein: CASSPQNRELFF

clone size: many
J gene: TRBJ1-1
D gene: NA
CDR3 length: 13
V gene: TRBV7-6
CDR3 DNA: TGTGCCAGCAGCCCCAATGGGGGCACTGAAGCTTTCTTT
CDR3 protein: CASSPNGGTEAFF

clone size: NA
J gene: TRBJ1-5
D gene: NA
CDR3 length: 15
V gene: TRBV6-2/TRBV6-3
CDR3 DNA: TGTGCCAGCACCGAGGGGGAACGCCGCCATCAGCCCCAGCATTTT
CDR3 protein: CASTEGERRHQPQHF

clone size: few
J gene: TRBJ1-2
D gene: NA
CDR3 length: 14
V gene: TRBV7-8
CDR3 DNA: TGTGCCAGCAGCTTAGGGGGAGGACCTTCGGGCTACACCTTC
CDR3 protein: CASSLGGGPSGYTF

clone size: few
J gene: TRBJ2-1
D gene: TRBD2
CDR3 length: 15
V gene: TRBV3-1
CDR3 DNA: TGTGCCAGCAGCCAAGGACTAGCTAGTTGGAATGAGCAGTTCTTC
CDR3 protein: CASSQGLASWNEQFF

clone size: NA
J gene: TRBJ2-7
D gene: TRBD2
CDR3 length: 16
V gene: TRBV3-1
CDR3 DNA: TGTGCCAGCAGCCAAGAGGGACTAGCGGGGGAATGGGAGCAGTACTTC
CDR3 protein: CASSQEGLAGEWEQYF

clone size: few
J gene: TRBJ1-4
D gene: NA
CDR3 length: 14
V gene: TRBV6-5
CDR3 DNA: TGTGCCAGCAGGACTTCTCCCTATAATGAAAAACTGTTTTTT
CDR3 protein: CASRTSPYNEKLFF

clone size: NA
J gene: TRBJ2-7
D gene: TRBD1
CDR3 length: 16
V gene: TRBV6-6
CDR3 DNA: TGTGCCAGCAGTAGCCGGGACAGGGGGCGGTCCTACGAGCAGTACTTC
CDR3 protein: CASSSRDRGRSYEQYF

clone size: many
J gene: TRBJ2-3
D gene: NA
CDR3 length: 13
V gene: TRBV7-9
CDR3 DNA: TGTGCCAGCAGCTTATTAGGACTGGATACGCAGTATTTT
CDR3 protein: CASSLLGLDTQYF

clone size: many
J gene: TRBJ1-2
D gene: NA
CDR3 length: 14
V gene: TRBV19
CDR3 DNA: TGTGCCAGTATCTCACCAACGCCCGGGTATGGCTACACCTTC
CDR3 protein: CASISPTPGYGYTF

clone size: NA
J gene: TRBJ2-1
D gene: NA
CDR3 length: 15
V gene: TRBV9
CDR3 DNA: TGTGCCAGCAGCGATGACGGGGGTTCCTACAATGAGCAGTTCTTC
CDR3 protein: CASSDDGGSYNEQFF

clone size: few
J gene: TRBJ2-5
D gene: NA
CDR3 length: 17
V gene: TRBV28
CDR3 DNA: TGTGCCACCAGTTCATTGTCATGGGAAGGGATCCAAGAGACCCAGTACTTC
CDR3 protein: CATSSLSWEGIQETQYF

clone size: many
J gene: TRBJ2-3
D gene: NA
CDR3 length: 17
V gene: TRBV2
CDR3 DNA: TGTGCCAGCAGGGGTACTACAGAAAGAACTAGCACAGATACGCAGTATTTT
CDR3 protein: CASRGTTERTSTDTQYF

clone size: many
J gene: TRBJ1-5
D gene: TRBD1
CDR3 length: 19
V gene: TRBV27
CDR3 DNA: TGTGCCAGCAGTCGTAAACCGGGCGACAGGGGAACGGGCAATCAGCCCCAGCATTTT
CDR3 protein: CASSRKPGDRGTGNQPQHF

clone size: many
J gene: TRBJ2-2
D gene: TRBD2
CDR3 length: 14
V gene: TRBV6-5
CDR3 DNA: TGTGCCAGCGGCGGGGGTGCGAACACTGGGGAGCTGTTTTTT
CDR3 protein: CASGGGANTGELFF

clone size: many
J gene: TRBJ2-7
D gene: NA
CDR3 length: 14
V gene: TRBV18
CDR3 DNA: TGTGCCAGCTCACCTCTCGGGGGCCCCTACGAGCAGTACTTC
CDR3 protein: CASSPLGGPYEQYF

clone size: many
J gene: TRBJ1-5
D gene: NA
CDR3 length: 13
V gene: TRBV19
CDR3 DNA: TGTGCCAGTACCCGGACTATCAATCAGCCCCAGCATTTT
CDR3 protein: CASTRTINQPQHF

clone size: many
J gene: TRBJ2-1
D gene: TRBD2
CDR3 length: 16
V gene: TRBV27
CDR3 DNA: TGTGCCAGCAAGACACTAGCGGGTCCGGACTACAATGAGCAGTTCTTC
CDR3 protein: CASKTLAGPDYNEQFF

clone size: few
J gene: TRBJ2-5
D gene: TRBD1
CDR3 length: 15
V gene: TRBV5-1
CDR3 DNA: TGCGCCAGCAGCTTGGTCGCAGGGGGTATGGAGACCCAGTACTTC
CDR3 protein: CASSLVAGGMETQYF

clone size: NA
J gene: TRBJ1-1
D gene: NA
CDR3 length: 15
V gene: TRBV3-1
CDR3 DNA: TGTGCCAGCAGCCAAGTCGGGCTAATGAACACTGAAGCTTTCTTT
CDR3 protein: CASSQVGLMNTEAFF

clone size: many
J gene: TRBJ1-1
D gene: NA
CDR3 length: 14
V gene: TRBV5-8
CDR3 DNA: TGTGCCAGCAGCTCCTGGGTTGCGGGCACTGAAGCTTTCTTT
CDR3 protein: CASSSWVAGTEAFF

clone size: many
J gene: TRBJ1-1
D gene: NA
CDR3 length: 15
V gene: TRBV11-2
CDR3 DNA: TGTGCCAGCAGCCAACCGTACAGGAAGAACACTGAAGCTTTCTTT
CDR3 protein: CASSQPYRKNTEAFF

clone size: many
J gene: TRBJ1-4
D gene: NA
CDR3 length: 12
V gene: TRBV29-1
CDR3 DNA: TGCAGCGTTGGCAGGGCCGGCGAAAAACTGTTTTTT
CDR3 protein: CSVGRAGEKLFF

clone size: many
J gene: TRBJ2-3
D gene: NA
CDR3 length: 15
V gene: TRBV7-2
CDR3 DNA: TGTGCCAGCAGCTTATGGGGCAGTTCAGGGGATACGCAGTATTTT
CDR3 protein: CASSLWGSSGDTQYF

clone size: many
J gene: TRBJ1-1
D gene: NA
CDR3 length: 17
V gene: TRBV6-2/TRBV6-3
CDR3 DNA: TGTGCCAGCAGTTACAGGATCGGGGGTAATGTTTACACTGAAGCTTTCTTT
CDR3 protein: CASSYRIGGNVYTEAFF

clone size: NA
J gene: TRBJ2-1
D gene: TRBD1
CDR3 length: 17
V gene: TRBV7-9
CDR3 DNA: TGTGCCAGCAGCTTAGGGCCCGAACAGGGGGAAGTAAATGAGCAGTTCTTC
CDR3 protein: CASSLGPEQGEVNEQFF

clone size: many
J gene: TRBJ2-1
D gene: NA
CDR3 length: 17
V gene: TRBV12-3/TRBV12-4
CDR3 DNA: TGTGCCAGCAACCTTTTCTTCGGGACCCATTCCTACAATGAGCAGTTCTTC
CDR3 protein: CASNLFFGTHSYNEQFF

clone size: few
J gene: TRBJ1-6
D gene: NA
CDR3 length: 14
V gene: TRBV5-1
CDR3 DNA: TGCGCCAGCAGCTTGGACAGGGTAGGCTCACCCCTCCACTTT
CDR3 protein: CASSLDRVGSPLHF

clone size: NA
J gene: TRBJ2-7
D gene: NA
CDR3 length: 14
V gene: TRBV14
CDR3 DNA: TGTGCCAGCAGCCAAGCTACCCTCTGGGGCGAGCAGTACTTC
CDR3 protein: CASSQATLWGEQYF

clone size: many
J gene: TRBJ1-3
D gene: TRBD1
CDR3 length: 15
V gene: TRBV27
CDR3 DNA: TGTGCCAGCAGACCTACAGGGGGTACTGGAAACACCATATATTTT
CDR3 protein: CASRPTGGTGNTIYF

clone size: NA
J gene: TRBJ1-4
D gene: NA
CDR3 length: 15
V gene: TRBV5-5
CDR3 DNA: TGTGCCAGCAGACGGACCGGGTCCCCGGGAGAAAAACTGTTTTTT
CDR3 protein: CASRRTGSPGEKLFF

clone size: NA
J gene: TRBJ1-5
D gene: NA
CDR3 length: 13
V gene: TRBV27
CDR3 DNA: TGTGCCAGCAGTTTAACCTGGGGTCAGCCCCAGCATTTT
CDR3 protein: CASSLTWGQPQHF

clone size: few
J gene: TRBJ2-3
D gene: NA
CDR3 length: 13
V gene: TRBV20-1
CDR3 DNA: TGCAGTGCTAGAGATCGACGGTCAGATACGCAGTATTTT
CDR3 protein: CSARDRRSDTQYF

clone size: many
J gene: TRBJ2-7
D gene: TRBD1
CDR3 length: 13
V gene: TRBV19
CDR3 DNA: TGTGCCAGTAGTACACAGGGGTTCGGCGAGCAGTACTTC
CDR3 protein: CASSTQGFGEQYF

clone size: few
J gene: TRBJ2-7
D gene: NA
CDR3 length: 16
V gene: TRBV12-3/TRBV12-4
CDR3 DNA: TGTGCCAGCAGTTTCTCACCGGACAGACCCTCCTACGAGCAGTACTTC
CDR3 protein: CASSFSPDRPSYEQYF

clone size: few
J gene: TRBJ1-2
D gene: NA
CDR3 length: 16
V gene: TRBV12-3/TRBV12-4
CDR3 DNA: TGTGCCAGCAGTTTAGCGGACCGGACAAGGTCTTATGGCTACACCTTC
CDR3 protein: CASSLADRTRSYGYTF

clone size: many
J gene: TRBJ2-2
D gene: NA
CDR3 length: 11
V gene: TRBV28
CDR3 DNA: TGTGCCAGTCAAACAACCGGGGAGCTGTTTTTT
CDR3 protein: CASQTTGELFF

clone size: few
J gene: TRBJ1-5
D gene: NA
CDR3 length: 14
V gene: TRBV12-3/TRBV12-4
CDR3 DNA: TGTGCCAGCAGTCTACAAATTAGCAATCAGCCCCAGCATTTT
CDR3 protein: CASSLQISNQPQHF

clone size: many
J gene: TRBJ2-7
D gene: NA
CDR3 length: 15
V gene: TRBV3-1
CDR3 DNA: TGTGCCAGCAGCCAAGATAGGGTTTTCTCCTACGAGCAGTACTTC
CDR3 protein: CASSQDRVFSYEQYF